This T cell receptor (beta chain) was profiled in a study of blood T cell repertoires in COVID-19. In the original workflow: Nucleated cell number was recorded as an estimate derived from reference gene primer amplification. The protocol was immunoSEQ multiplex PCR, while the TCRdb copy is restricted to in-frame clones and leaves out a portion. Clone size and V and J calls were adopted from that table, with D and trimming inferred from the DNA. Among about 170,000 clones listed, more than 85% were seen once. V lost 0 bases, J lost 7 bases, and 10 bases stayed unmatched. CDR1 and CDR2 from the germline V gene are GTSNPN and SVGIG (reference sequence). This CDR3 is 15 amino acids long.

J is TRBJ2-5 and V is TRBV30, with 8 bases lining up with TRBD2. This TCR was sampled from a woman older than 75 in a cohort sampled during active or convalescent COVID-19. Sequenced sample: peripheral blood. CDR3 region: CAWSVRGGRGGTQYF. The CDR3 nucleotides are TGTGCCTGGAGTGTACGGGGGGGTCGCGGAGGGACCCAGTACTTC.